These 22 T cell receptor beta chains came from one sample sequenced in a study of T cell changes during pregnancy in multiple sclerosis. The table came from immunoSEQ multiplex PCR; TCRdb's copy has only in-frame clones and leaves some out. This sample carries about 52,000 clones, 85% to 95% of them seen once, and the ten largest clones take around 0.4%. Sequencing used CD4+ T cells from peripheral blood mononuclear cells, obtained before pregnancy. Source of these receptors: a female donor with multiple sclerosis, enrolled in a pregnancy study.

The chain is built from TRBV29-1 and TRBJ2-3; 7 bases align to TRBD2. The CDR3 contains 16 residues. The germline CDR1 and CDR2 sequences are SQVTM and ANQGSEA. J was trimmed by 3 bases and V by 4 bases; bases with no gene match: 13. The CDR3 sequence: CSVGAWGGKGTDTQYF. The DNA of the CDR3 is TGCAGCGTTGGGGCATGGGGGGGAAAAGGTACAGATACGCAGTATTTT.

J is TRBJ2-4 and V is TRBV5-5, with no clear D. The CDR3 is made up of 14 amino acids. Germline V lookup: CDR1 SGHKS, CDR2 YYEKEE (reference sequence). V lost 0 bases, J lost 7 bases, and 11 bases lay in between. The CDR3 DNA reads as TGTGCCAGCAGCTTGGAAATGGTCGCGAACATTCAGTACTTC. This codes for CASSLEMVANIQYF.

The chain links TRBV5-1 to TRBJ2-2, with D hard to call. The germline CDR1 and CDR2 sequences are SGHRS and YFSETQ. The CDR3 spans 13 residues. Trimming took 2 bases from V and 6 from J, leaving 8 bases between them. CDR3 in DNA: TGCGCCAGCAGCTTTACAGTCTCCGGGGAGCTGTTTTTT. It yields the protein CASSFTVSGELFF.

The V gene is TRBV23-1, the J gene TRBJ1-2; no firm D call. TRBV23-1 is an ORF, and what it does is uncertain. This CDR3 contains 15 residues. Trimming stripped 0 bases from V and 7 bases from J, with 15 bases between. This CDR3 is CASSQSQLSCGGYTF. The CDR3 DNA reads as TGCGCCAGCAGTCAATCGCAGTTGTCATGCGGTGGCTACACCTTC.

The J gene is TRBJ1-5, the V gene TRBV28, with TRBD1 matching 9 bases. The V gene end was trimmed by 5 bases and the J gene end by 0 bases; junction bases not matched to a gene: 5. Germline-derived CDR1 and CDR2 are MDHEN and SYDVKM. The CDR3 is made up of 16 amino acids. As DNA, the CDR3 is TGTGCCAGCAGTCGCGGGACAGGGATTAGCAATCAGCCCCAGCATTTT. This codes for CASSRGTGISNQPQHF.

The chain is built from TRBV5-1 and TRBJ1-1, with 7 bases aligning to TRBD1. Germline CDR1 reads SGHRS; CDR2 reads YFSETQ. The CDR3 is 15 amino acids. V lost 5 bases and J lost 0; bases outside the gene matches: 7. DNA for the CDR3: TGCGCCAGCAGGCCTCAGGGGGAAATGAACACTGAAGCTTTCTTT. This translates into CASRPQGEMNTEAFF.

The chain joins TRBV4-3 to TRBJ2-2; 7 bases fit TRBD2. The CDR3 length is 17 residues. Germline lookup yields CDR1 LGHNA and CDR2 YSLEER. J lost 5 bases, V lost 3 bases, and 12 bases had no gene match. The CDR3 coding sequence is TGCGCCAGCAGCCACAGGATGTGGGAGGGGTGGACCGGGGAGCTGTTTTTT. The encoded protein is CASSHRMWEGWTGELFF.

This sequence joins TRBV6-1 and TRBJ2-2; tentative D call: TRBD2 (6 bases). CDR1 and CDR2 from the germline V gene are MNHNS and SASEGT. V was clipped by 5 bases and J by 7 bases, with 17 bases between them. The CDR3 has 15 amino acids. In nucleotides, the CDR3 is TGTGCCAGCAGTTCCCTGACTAGTGGGAACGGGGAGCTGTTTTTT. It specifies CASSSLTSGNGELFF.

V usage is TRBV12-5 and J usage is TRBJ2-7, with TRBD1 identical over 7 bases. The ends lost 10 bases at V and 6 bases at J; junction bases unmatched: 15. Germline CDR1 is LGHNT and CDR2 is FRNRAP. The CDR3 sequence is 14 residues long. This CDR3 is CATQPGTEGFEQYF. The CDR3 nucleotides are TGTGCTACACAGCCCGGGACAGAGGGTTTCGAGCAGTACTTC.

The V call is TRBV27, the J call TRBJ2-1; D remains unclear. Per germline, CDR1 MNHEY and CDR2 SMNVEV (reference sequence). This CDR3 contains 16 residues. Trimming stripped 8 bases from V and 0 bases from J, with 17 bases between. The DNA of the CDR3 is TGTGCCAGCGATACGAGAGCGCCAAGCTCCTACAATGAGCAGTTCTTC. Translated: CASDTRAPSSYNEQFF.

The V gene is TRBV2, the J gene TRBJ1-2; 7 bases map to TRBD1. This CDR3 spans 15 amino acids. After removal of 5 bases from V and 6 bases from J, the junction contained 12 bases not matched to a gene. Germline V CDR1 and CDR2: SNHLY, FYNNEI. The CDR3: CASSKRQGPINGYTF. The CDR3 DNA sequence: TGTGCCAGCAGTAAGAGACAGGGACCCATAAATGGCTACACCTTC.

In DNA, the CDR3 is TGTGCCAGCAGCGTACTAGCGGCGTCGCCTCCCGAGCAGTACTTC. Residues: CASSVLAASPPEQYF. The rearrangement links TRBV7-8 to TRBJ2-7; 8 bases agree with TRBD2. V lost 5 bases to trimming and J lost 6 bases; unmatched junction nucleotides: 12. Germline assignment: CDR1 SGHVS and CDR2 FQNEAQ. The CDR3 consists of 15 residues.

This rearrangement joins TRBV5-1 to TRBJ1-2; no firm D call. V dropped 4 bases and J dropped 7 bases, with 17 bases sitting between them. The CDR3 contains 14 residues. Looked up from germline, CDR1 is SGHRS and CDR2 is YFSETQ. DNA for the CDR3: TGCGCCAGCAGCATACAATCCGGGTCGTCTGGCTACACCTTC. This codes for CASSIQSGSSGYTF. The full variable domain, its missing parts supplied by reference TRBV5-1 and TRBJ1-2, is KAGVTQTPRYLIKTRGQQVTLSCSPISGHRSVSWYQQTPGQGLQFLFEYFSETQRNKGNFPGRFSGRQFSNSRSEMNVSTLELGDSALYLCASSIQSGSSGYTFGSGTRLTVV.

The chain carries TRBV5-1 and TRBJ2-3; 10 nucleotides agree with TRBD2. The CDR3 loop spans 18 amino acids. With 4 bases clipped from V and 5 bases from J, the junction kept 16 bases outside the gene matches. Germline CDR1 reads SGHRS; CDR2 reads YFSETQ. CDR3 coding DNA: TGCGCCAGCAGCCGAGGGAGCACTAGCGGGAATTTTTTAGATACGCAGTATTTT. Translating it yields CASSRGSTSGNFLDTQYF.

The table lists this clone with a count of one. This chain uses TRBV19 with TRBJ2-5; 14 positions agree with TRBD2. V was pared by 7 bases and J by 5 bases, with 9 bases of the junction left unmatched. This CDR3 comprises 16 residues. Per germline, CDR1 LNHDA and CDR2 SQIVND (reference sequence). The chain's CDR3 is CASTPGTSGRVETQYF. The CDR3 DNA is TGTGCCAGTACCCCAGGGACTAGCGGGAGAGTGGAGACCCAGTACTTC.

This clone is a singleton in its sample. This chain links TRBV7-7 with TRBJ1-1; 10 positions match TRBD1. V was pared by 5 bases and J by 3 bases, with 6 bases of the junction left unmatched. CDR3 length: 15 amino acids. The germline V gene has CDR1 SSHAT and CDR2 FNYEAQ (reference sequence). CDR3 region: CASSPWTGGDTEAFF. The CDR3, as DNA: TGTGCCAGCAGCCCTTGGACAGGGGGTGACACTGAAGCTTTCTTT.

The chain is built from TRBV2 and TRBJ1-2; TRBD1 agrees at 11 bases. This CDR3 is built from 17 residues. V shed 6 bases, J shed 6 bases, and the junction held 15 bases outside the gene matches. CDR1 and CDR2 from the germline V gene are SNHLY and FYNNEI. The DNA for the CDR3 is TGTGCCAGCAGCGCTAGCCTAGGGACAGGGGGTACAGATGGCTACACCTTC. It codes for CASSASLGTGGTDGYTF.

This sequence joins TRBV5-1 and TRBJ1-6, with TRBD1 matching 10 bases. This CDR3 is 15 amino acids long. Germline V CDR1 and CDR2: SGHRS, YFSETQ. With 4 bases clipped from V and 6 bases from J, the junction kept 4 bases outside the gene matches. CDR3 bases: TGCGCCAGCAGCGGGGGGACAGGGGTTAATTCACCCCTCCACTTT. It specifies CASSGGTGVNSPLHF.

The chain employs TRBV5-6 and TRBJ1-2, with D tentatively TRBD1 (6 bases). Germline CDR1 SGHDT, CDR2 YYEEEE. CDR3 length: 15 amino acids. V was clipped by 5 bases and J by 5 bases, with 19 bases between them. This CDR3 reads CASRKTATGRYGYTF. Written as DNA, the CDR3 is TGTGCCAGCAGGAAAACTGCGACAGGTCGGTATGGCTACACCTTC.

This sequence joins TRBV16 and TRBJ1-4; D gene ambiguous. The CDR3 contains 14 residues. The V and J ends lost 7 bases and 4 bases respectively, with 13 bases between them. The V gene's germline CDR1 is KGHSY and CDR2 FQNENV. The CDR3: CASNTRGGNEKLFF. The CDR3 nucleotides are TGTGCCAGCAACACCCGAGGTGGTAATGAAAAACTGTTTTTT.

The DNA of the CDR3 is TGTGCCTGGAGTGTGGGGGACAGGGGGCCCCAGCATTTT. It translates to CAWSVGDRGPQHF. This chain connects TRBV30 to TRBJ1-5; 10 positions agree with TRBD1. Germline CDR1 GTSNPN, CDR2 SVGIG (reference sequence). This CDR3 has 13 residues. V trimming: 0 bases; J trimming: 9 bases; junction bases outside the gene matches: 2.

The chain carries TRBV5-1 and TRBJ1-4, with D possibly TRBD1 on 6 matching bases. The CDR3 consists of 14 residues. Per germline, CDR1 SGHRS and CDR2 YFSETQ. V was clipped by 2 bases and J by 7 bases, with 12 bases between them. This CDR3 is CASSLTGFTEKLFF. Here the CDR3 DNA reads TGCGCCAGCAGCTTAACAGGGTTTACTGAAAAACTGTTTTTT.